This T cell receptor beta chain was sequenced for a study of blood T cells in healthy people across ages. The second PCR ran about 7 to 12 cycles with a sample-barcoded 5' primer and J-beta primers. TCRdb reprocessed the 5' RACE reads via MiXCR and lists one record per CDR3 protein. Of more than 1.4 million distinct CDR3 sequences in the sample, about 40% were seen once. Germline CDR1 reads SGHKS; CDR2 reads YYEKEE (reference sequence). The V end was cut by 0 bases, the J end by 2 bases, with 18 bases between. This CDR3 has 18 amino acids. This clonotype was picked up a small number of times. Its antigen is still unknown. Overall study results and limits: Per million T cells, TCR beta diversity dropped roughly linearly as age increased.

The source is a woman under 30 in good health. Sequencing was carried out using blood. The rearrangement uses TRBV5-5 and TRBJ2-4, with D perhaps TRBD1 or TRBD2 (6 bases each). CDR3 sequence reads: CASSLVNEGGYSKNIQYF. The CDR3 DNA sequence: TGTGCCAGCAGCTTGGTAAACGAGGGGGGATACTCCAAAAACATTCAGTACTTC.